The 30 T cell receptor beta chains presented below share a single source sample, sequenced in a study of T cells in Graves' hyperthyroidism and ophthalmopathy (dated by TCRdb to between 2017 and 2020). Preparation of the library involved multiplex PCR. The sequencing machine was an Illumina HiSeq 2000. The TCR beta CDR3 regions were amplified from the RNA transcripts. A first-round RT-PCR of the TCR CDR3 used the HTBI primer set with the Qiagen OneStep RT-PCR kit. TCRdb applied fastp at Q25 and MiXCR to the public reads, then kept only in-frame beta chains. Identical CDR3 proteins give one entry, which carries the most common genes and DNA. This sample lists 380,000 or so distinct CDR3 sequences; approximately 19% were detected once. The biggest ten clones account for roughly 3.5% of the sample. Material for sequencing was blood. The receptors originated from a woman aged 18-29 years with Graves' hyperthyroidism.

Note on this clonotype: With a much larger clone just one base away, this may be a read error. The chain recombines TRBV5-1 with TRBJ2-7, with D perhaps TRBD1 (6 bases). In germline, CDR1 is SGHRS, CDR2 YFSETQ. This CDR3 region has 13 residues. V lost 4 bases to trimming and J lost 2 bases, with 10 bases between them. The CDR3 DNA reads TGCGCCAGCAGCATCCGGGACACCTACGAGCAGTACTTC. Translation gives CASSIRDTYEQYF.

This chain connects TRBV19 to TRBJ1-5; D not resolved. V lost 0 bases and J 5 bases, leaving 8 bases between the germline ends. CDR3 length: 14 residues. Germline CDR1 and CDR2: LNHDA and SQIVND (reference sequence). CDR3 region: CASSIDTGYQPQHF. The CDR3 coding sequence is TGTGCCAGTAGTATAGATACGGGTTATCAGCCCCAGCATTTT.

This clonotype was counted ten times or more. The chain uses TRBV7-9 and TRBJ1-1; a weak D match, TRBD1 (6 bases). The CDR3 is 15 residues long. V was trimmed by 5 bases and J by 1 base, leaving 14 bases between them. Germline CDR1 is SEHNR and CDR2 is FQNEAQ (reference sequence). Written as DNA, the CDR3 is TGTGCCAGCAGCCCGGTGGGGGGACAGAACACTGAAGCTTTCTTT. Encoded protein: CASSPVGGQNTEAFF.

This clonotype was detected a few times. The V gene is TRBV3-1, the J gene TRBJ1-1; D unclear. This CDR3 has 13 residues. Per the germline V gene, CDR1 is LGHDT and CDR2 is YNNKEL (reference sequence). The ends were cut back, 4 bases at V and 0 bases at J, with 6 bases in the middle. CDR3 residues: CASSPPMNTEAFF. DNA for the CDR3: TGTGCCAGCAGCCCCCCAATGAACACTGAAGCTTTCTTT. The full variable domain, rest sourced from reference TRBV3-1 and TRBJ1-1, is DTAVSQTPKYLVTQMGNDKSIKCEQNLGHDTMYWYKQDSKKFLKIMFSYNNKELIINETVPNRFSPKSPDKAHLNLHINSLELGDSAVYFCASSPPMNTEAFFGQGTRLTVV.

This clonotype was picked up many times. The V and J genes are TRBV2 and TRBJ1-5; TRBD1 might be the D (5 bases). Germline loops: CDR1 SNHLY, CDR2 FYNNEI. V was cut by 5 bases and J by 4 bases, with 15 bases left in between. The CDR3 extends over 15 amino acids. This CDR3 reads CASSFDSGANQPQHF. The CDR3 nucleotides are TGTGCCAGCAGTTTCGACAGTGGGGCGAATCAGCCCCAGCATTTT.

This clonotype was picked up many times. CDR3 residues: CASSLGPSGGDTQYF. DNA of the CDR3: TGTGCCAGCAGCTTGGGCCCTAGCGGGGGGGATACGCAGTATTTT. The chain recombines TRBV5-6 with TRBJ2-3; 11 nucleotides align to TRBD2. The V segment lost 0 bases and the J segment 6 bases; nucleotides outside the gene matches: 3. Per the germline V gene, CDR1 is SGHDT and CDR2 is YYEEEE. This CDR3 contains 15 residues. Full variable domain (outside the CDR3, taken from reference TRBV5-6 and TRBJ2-3): DAGVTQSPTHLIKTRGQQVTLRCSPKSGHDTVSWYQQALGQGPQFIFQYYEEEERQRGNFPDRFSGHQFPNYSSELNVNALLLGDSALYLCASSLGPSGGDTQYFGPGTRLTVL.

The chain has TRBV4-2 and TRBJ2-7; either TRBD1 or TRBD2 may supply D (6 bases each). The CDR3 has 14 amino acids. Germline V CDR1 and CDR2: LGHNA, YNFKEQ. Trimming took off 2 bases at V and 6 bases at J, with 14 bases between the two ends. CDR3 protein: CASSQPPGAAEQYF. CDR3 DNA sequence: TGTGCCAGCAGCCAACCGCCGGGGGCGGCCGAGCAGTACTTC.

This rearrangement joins TRBV10-3 to TRBJ2-7, with a tentative D call TRBD2 (6 bases). The CDR3 has 17 residues. The germline V gene encodes CDR1 ENHRY and CDR2 SYGVKD. V lost 6 bases to trimming and J lost 2 bases, with 23 bases between them. The CDR3 region has the DNA TGTGCCATCAGGACGAAAGTAGGAGGGGTTACCACCTACGAGCAGTACTTC. It specifies CAIRTKVGGVTTYEQYF.

Ten or more counts support this clonotype. This chain connects TRBV12-3 or TRBV12-4 to TRBJ1-5, with TRBD1 identical over 9 bases. V trimming: 1 base; J trimming: 10 bases; junction bases outside the gene matches: 8. CDR3 length equals 15 residues. The CDR3 here is CASSLGGQGGIPQHF. The CDR3 DNA sequence: TGTGCCAGCAGTTTAGGGGGACAGGGTGGAATACCCCAGCATTTT.

This clonotype was found a few times. V gene TRBV28 combines with J gene TRBJ1-1, with D perhaps matching TRBD1 (5 bases). CDR3 length equals 15 residues. The V and J ends lost 6 bases and 4 bases respectively, with 18 bases between them. Germline V CDR1 and CDR2: MDHEN, SYDVKM. The CDR3 here is CASSRPLGGGTEAFF. The CDR3 coding sequence is TGTGCCAGCAGCCGCCCCCTGGGGGGAGGCACTGAAGCTTTCTTT.

This clonotype was seen repeatedly, ten times or more. The chain recombines TRBV5-5 with TRBJ2-7; a possible D gene is TRBD1 (5 bases). The germline V and J ends were trimmed by 0 bases and 2 bases, with 15 bases remaining between them. There are 16 residues in the CDR3. Germline V gene sequence: CDR1 SGHKS, CDR2 YYEKEE (reference sequence). CDR3 loop: CASSLVVRDSTYEQYF. As DNA, the CDR3 is TGTGCCAGCAGCTTGGTGGTACGAGACAGTACCTACGAGCAGTACTTC.

A note on this clonotype: A clone one base away is much larger, so this may be a read error. The rearrangement links TRBV4-2 to TRBJ1-2; D is unresolved. Germline V gene data show CDR1 as LGHNA and CDR2 as YNFKEQ. The CDR3 spans 20 residues. CDR3 sequence: CASSPPAGWDPALANYGYSF. The CDR3 bases are TGTGCCAGCAGCCCCCCGGCAGGATGGGATCCGGCCTTAGCTAACTATGGCTACTCCTTC.

This clonotype was recorded a few times. The gene calls are TRBV6-5 and TRBJ1-2; D possibly corresponds to TRBD1 (5 bases). The CDR3 is made up of 13 amino acids. Germline CDR1 is MNHEY and CDR2 is SVGAGI. V was clipped by 2 bases and J by 6 bases, with 10 bases between them. The CDR3 region is CASSYQGSDGYTF. CDR3 coding DNA: TGTGCCAGCAGTTACCAGGGTAGTGATGGCTACACCTTC.

Notes on this clonotype: At one end the junction does not follow the germline gene, possibly because of a read error. The chain links TRBV6-2 or TRBV6-3 to TRBJ2-7; 7 bases align to TRBD1. The CDR3 contains 16 residues. Germline values: CDR1 MNHEY, CDR2 SVGEGT. In DNA form, the CDR3 reads TGTGCCAGCAGATACTACGACAGGGAAAGCTCCTACGAGCAGTACTTC. This sequence encodes CASRYYDRESSYEQYF.

This clonotype has just a few counts. V and J are TRBV3-1 and TRBJ2-7, with 8 bases fitting TRBD1. V dropped 3 bases and J dropped 3; count of bases not matched to a gene: 4. This CDR3 spans 14 amino acids. The germline gives CDR1 LGHDT, CDR2 YNNKEL (reference sequence). The CDR3 spells CASSHGQGYYEQYF. CDR3 DNA: TGTGCCAGCAGCCACGGACAGGGTTACTACGAGCAGTACTTC.

A remark on this clonotype: A much larger clone sits a single nucleotide away, making a read error possible. The chain is built from TRBV6-1 and TRBJ2-5, with TRBD2 identical over 9 bases. This CDR3 has 16 amino acids. Germline V CDR1 and CDR2: MNHNS, SASEGT. The DNA for the CDR3 is TGTGCCAGCAGTCCCCTGGGGAGCGGGGGGAAAGAGGCCCAGTACTTC. Encoded protein: CASSPLGSGGKEAQYF.

Ten or more counts support this clonotype. The gene calls are TRBV6-1 and TRBJ2-5, with 9 bases aligning to TRBD2. Per germline, CDR1 MNHNS and CDR2 SASEGT. The CDR3 is 14 amino acids. V shed 7 bases, J shed 4 bases, and the junction held 7 bases outside the gene matches. In DNA, the CDR3 is TGTGCCAGCACCTATAGCGGGGGTCGAGAGACCCAGTACTTC. As protein: CASTYSGGRETQYF.

This clonotype has ten or more counts. This rearrangement joins TRBV6-1 to TRBJ1-1; tentatively, D is TRBD1 (6 bases). CDR3 length equals 13 residues. V lost 7 bases and J 7 bases, leaving 16 bases between the germline ends. The germline gives CDR1 MNHNS, CDR2 SASEGT. In nucleotides, the CDR3 is TGTGCCAGCAAATACCGGGGGCTGGGTGAAGCTTTCTTT. Amino acids: CASKYRGLGEAFF.

This clonotype was seen more than once but under ten times. Given a much more abundant clone one base away, this may be a read error. The gene calls are TRBV13 and TRBJ2-5; 7 bases are a match to TRBD2. The V gene's germline CDR1 is PRHDT and CDR2 FYEKMQ (reference sequence). The CDR3 contains 15 residues. CDR3 residues: CAISTGTIGEETQYF. The CDR3 region has the DNA TGTGCCATCAGCACGGGGACTATAGGGGAAGAGACCCAGTACTTC.

The sample holds many counts of this clonotype. The chain uses TRBV7-2 and TRBJ2-7; D gene uncertain. V dropped 5 bases and J dropped 4 bases, with 12 bases sitting between them. The CDR3 totals 13 residues. Germline values: CDR1 SGHTA, CDR2 FQGNSA. The CDR3 nucleotides read TGTGCCAGCAGCCCTCGGGCGGAGTACGAGCAGTACTTC. It yields the protein CASSPRAEYEQYF.

This clonotype has a count of ten or more. The chain combines TRBV2 with TRBJ2-7; 7 bases map to TRBD2. The germline gives CDR1 SNHLY, CDR2 FYNNEI. This CDR3 has 16 amino acids. The V gene end was trimmed by 4 bases and the J gene end by 4 bases; junction bases not matched to a gene: 13. DNA of the CDR3: TGTGCCAGCAGTGCCGAACTAGCGTCCCGGTCGTACGAGCAGTACTTC. This codes for CASSAELASRSYEQYF.

This clonotype was observed at least ten times. The chain combines TRBV14 with TRBJ1-1; 10 bases agree with TRBD1. Germline CDR1 and CDR2: SGHDN and FVKESK. This CDR3 has 15 amino acids. Trimming cost V 6 bases and J 3 bases; bases outside gene matches: 7. CDR3 protein: CASSPGTGVDTEAFF. CDR3 nucleotides: TGTGCCAGCAGTCCCGGGACAGGGGTGGACACTGAAGCTTTCTTT.

The chain employs TRBV6-2 or TRBV6-3 and TRBJ1-1; 7 positions agree with TRBD1. CDR1 MNHEY and CDR2 SVGEGT come from the germline V gene. Trimming cost V 9 bases and J 0 bases; bases outside gene matches: 4. The CDR3 spans 13 residues. CDR3: CASWDSMNTEAFF. Written as DNA, the CDR3 is TGTGCCAGTTGGGACAGCATGAACACTGAAGCTTTCTTT.

This clonotype was seen many times. The rearrangement links TRBV27 to TRBJ2-7, with D hard to call. Deletions cut 8 bases from V and 1 base from J, with 15 bases between. The CDR3 has 14 residues. Germline CDR1 is MNHEY and CDR2 is SMNVEV (reference sequence). Written as DNA, the CDR3 is TGTGCCAGCTGGGCCTTCTCTGGTTCCTACGAGCAGTACTTC. Translating gives CASWAFSGSYEQYF.

This clonotype has ten or more counts. V gene TRBV19 combines with J gene TRBJ1-5, with a tentative D call TRBD1 (5 bases). The CDR3 contains 15 residues. Germline loops: CDR1 LNHDA, CDR2 SQIVND (reference sequence). V was pared by 3 bases and J by 1 base, with 10 bases between. CDR3: CASSILGGSNQPQHF. Written as DNA, the CDR3 is TGTGCCAGTAGTATTCTGGGGGGAAGCAATCAGCCCCAGCATTTT.

This clonotype has more than one count but fewer than ten. The chain joins TRBV7-9 to TRBJ1-1; no clear D gene. The germline V gene has CDR1 SEHNR and CDR2 FQNEAQ (reference sequence). Trimming removed 5 bases at V and 7 bases at J, with 17 bases between. This CDR3 has 14 residues. The CDR3 spells CASSHPVGWGEAFF. Written as DNA, the CDR3 is TGTGCCAGCAGCCACCCGGTCGGCTGGGGTGAAGCTTTCTTT.

This clonotype was recorded at least ten times. This chain connects TRBV6-1 to TRBJ1-5; no firm D call. This CDR3 contains 13 residues. V dropped 0 bases and J dropped 7 bases, with 7 bases sitting between them. CDR1 and CDR2 (germline): MNHNS, SASEGT. CDR3 residues: CASSEAPLQPQHF. The CDR3 region has the DNA TGTGCCAGCAGTGAAGCACCACTCCAGCCCCAGCATTTT.

The chain joins TRBV5-1 to TRBJ2-2, with 8 bases that match TRBD2. V was clipped by 0 bases and J by 4 bases; unmatched bases: 8. The CDR3 totals 17 residues. CDR1 and CDR2 from the germline V gene are SGHRS and YFSETQ. The chain's CDR3 is CASSLASAGAVTGELFF. CDR3 sequence (DNA): TGCGCCAGCAGCTTGGCCTCAGCGGGGGCCGTCACCGGGGAGCTGTTTTTT.

This clonotype was counted a few times. This may come from a read error, since a much larger clone is one base off. V gene TRBV2 combines with J gene TRBJ1-1, with D perhaps matching TRBD1 (5 bases). V was pared by 4 bases and J by 10 bases, with 16 bases between. Germline V gene lookup returns CDR1 SNHLY and CDR2 FYNNEI. This CDR3 has 13 amino acids. CDR3 in amino acids: CASSGGGGIRAFF. The CDR3 nucleotides read TGTGCCAGCAGTGGGGGCGGAGGCATCCGAGCTTTCTTT.

There are many counts of this clonotype. The chain combines TRBV6-1 with TRBJ1-1; D gene unclear. Trimming took 3 bases from V and 3 from J, leaving 8 bases between them. The CDR3 is 13 amino acids. Germline-derived CDR1 and CDR2 are MNHNS and SASEGT. The DNA for the CDR3 is TGTGCCAGCAGTGAGGTAGATGACACTGAAGCTTTCTTT. Translating it yields CASSEVDDTEAFF.